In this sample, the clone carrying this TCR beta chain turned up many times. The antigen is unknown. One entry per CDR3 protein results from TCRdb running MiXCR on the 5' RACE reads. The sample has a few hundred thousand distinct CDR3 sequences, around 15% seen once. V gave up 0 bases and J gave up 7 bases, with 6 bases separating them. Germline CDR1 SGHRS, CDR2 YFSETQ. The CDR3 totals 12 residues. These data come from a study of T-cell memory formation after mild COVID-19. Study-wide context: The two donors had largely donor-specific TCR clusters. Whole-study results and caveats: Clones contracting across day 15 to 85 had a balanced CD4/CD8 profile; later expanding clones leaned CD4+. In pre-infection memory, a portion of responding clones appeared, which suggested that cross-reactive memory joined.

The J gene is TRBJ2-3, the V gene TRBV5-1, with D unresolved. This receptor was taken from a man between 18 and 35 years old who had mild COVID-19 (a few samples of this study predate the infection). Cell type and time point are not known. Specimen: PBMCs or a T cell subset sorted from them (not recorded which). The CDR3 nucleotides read TGCGCCAGCAGCTTGGGAGGTTATACGCAGTATTTT. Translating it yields CASSLGGYTQYF.